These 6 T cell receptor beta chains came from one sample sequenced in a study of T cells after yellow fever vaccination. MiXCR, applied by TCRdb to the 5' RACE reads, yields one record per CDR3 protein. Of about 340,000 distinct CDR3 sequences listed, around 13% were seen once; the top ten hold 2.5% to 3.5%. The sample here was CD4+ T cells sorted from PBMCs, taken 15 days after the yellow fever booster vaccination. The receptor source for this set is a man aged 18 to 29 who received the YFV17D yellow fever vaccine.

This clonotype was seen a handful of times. This CDR3 reads CASSPGLGEGEDTQYF. The CDR3 bases are TGTGCCAGCAGCCCCGGCCTGGGAGAAGGAGAAGATACGCAGTATTTT. The chain employs TRBV11-1 and TRBJ2-3; D perhaps matches TRBD2 (5 bases). With 5 bases removed from V and 5 bases from J, the gap between germline ends came to 20 bases. This CDR3 comprises 16 residues. Per germline, CDR1 SGHAT and CDR2 FQDESV (reference sequence). Filled out from reference TRBV11-1 and TRBJ2-3, the complete variable domain reads EAEVAQSPRYKITEKSQAVAFWCDPISGHATLYWYRQILGQGPELLVQFQDESVVDDSQLPKDRFSAERLKGVDSTLKIQPAELGDSAMYLCASSPGLGEGEDTQYFGPGTRLTVL.

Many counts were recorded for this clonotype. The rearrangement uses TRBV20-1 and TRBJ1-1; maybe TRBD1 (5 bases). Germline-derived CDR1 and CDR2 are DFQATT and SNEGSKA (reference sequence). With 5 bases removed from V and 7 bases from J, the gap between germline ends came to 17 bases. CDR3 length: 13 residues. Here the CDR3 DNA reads TGCAGTGCTCGCACTCGGGGGGACGGTGAAGCTTTCTTT. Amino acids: CSARTRGDGEAFF.

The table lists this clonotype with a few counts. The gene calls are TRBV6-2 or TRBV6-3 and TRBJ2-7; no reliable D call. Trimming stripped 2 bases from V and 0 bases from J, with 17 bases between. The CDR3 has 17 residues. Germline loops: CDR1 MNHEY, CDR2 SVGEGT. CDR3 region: CASSYPSKGKDSYEQYV. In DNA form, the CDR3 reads TGTGCCAGCAGTTACCCCAGTAAGGGTAAGGACTCCTACGAGCAGTACGTC.

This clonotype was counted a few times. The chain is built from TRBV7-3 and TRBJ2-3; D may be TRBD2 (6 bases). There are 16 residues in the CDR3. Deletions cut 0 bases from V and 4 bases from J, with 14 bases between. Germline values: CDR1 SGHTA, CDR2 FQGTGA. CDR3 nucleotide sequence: TGTGCCAGCAGCTTAACCGGAGGGGCAGGGCCAGATACGCAGTATTTT. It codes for CASSLTGGAGPDTQYF.

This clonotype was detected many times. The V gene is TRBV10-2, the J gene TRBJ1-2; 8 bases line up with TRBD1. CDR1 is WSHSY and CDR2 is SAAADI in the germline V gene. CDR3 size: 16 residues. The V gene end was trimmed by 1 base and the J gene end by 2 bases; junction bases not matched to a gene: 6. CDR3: CASSEWTGRENYGYTF. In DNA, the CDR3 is TGCGCCAGCAGTGAGTGGACAGGGAGGGAAAACTATGGCTACACCTTC.

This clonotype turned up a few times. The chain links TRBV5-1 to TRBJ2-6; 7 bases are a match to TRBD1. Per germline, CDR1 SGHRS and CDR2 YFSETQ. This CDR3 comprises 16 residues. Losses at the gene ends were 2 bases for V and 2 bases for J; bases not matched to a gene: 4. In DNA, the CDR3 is TGCGCCAGCAGCTTTACCACAGGGGCTGGGGCCAACGTCCTGACTTTC. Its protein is CASSFTTGAGANVLTF.